The text below deals with one T cell receptor beta chain. Its antigen remains unknown. Use of 60 Vbeta and 13 Jbeta primers characterized the PCR. Assay: immunoSEQ multiplex PCR; the TCRdb copy retains only in-frame clones and omits some. The sample has 100,000 to 150,000 clones, almost 80% seen once. The CDR3 contains 14 residues. V was trimmed by 6 bases and J by 0 bases, leaving 10 bases between them. Per germline, CDR1 SGHRS and CDR2 YFSETQ. The record originates from a study of cytomegalovirus exposure and HLA in healthy donors. General study points: HLA-A and HLA-B allele assignments for most subjects were reportedly predicted accurately using TCR beta sequences.

Sequenced sample: PBMCs. V usage is TRBV5-1 and J usage is TRBJ1-3, with TRBD1 as a possible D gene (5 bases). This TCR was recovered from a female donor in good health and CMV-seronegative. CDR3 in DNA: TGCGCCAGCACGCCTACAGGCTCTGGAAACACCATATATTTT. Translation: CASTPTGSGNTIYF.